A single T cell receptor beta chain is shown here with its context. This sample was taken from a study of T cell changes during pregnancy in multiple sclerosis. The CDR3 loop spans 15 amino acids. The germline V gene has CDR1 MNHEY and CDR2 SVGAGI. V was pared by 0 bases and J by 5 bases, with 13 bases between. Produced via immunoSEQ multiplex PCR; TCRdb's table is partial and in-frame only. This table holds fewer than 85,000 clones, 90% to 95% found once. The chain couples TRBV6-5 to TRBJ2-5; TRBD1 is a possible D gene (7 bases). Sequenced here: peripheral blood, sampled in the second trimester of pregnancy. The clonotype comes from a female donor with multiple sclerosis, enrolled in a pregnancy study. The CDR3 region has the DNA TGTGCCAGCAGTTACTCGGGGGGCAGGGGGGAGACCCAGTACTTC. It encodes CASSYSGGRGETQYF.